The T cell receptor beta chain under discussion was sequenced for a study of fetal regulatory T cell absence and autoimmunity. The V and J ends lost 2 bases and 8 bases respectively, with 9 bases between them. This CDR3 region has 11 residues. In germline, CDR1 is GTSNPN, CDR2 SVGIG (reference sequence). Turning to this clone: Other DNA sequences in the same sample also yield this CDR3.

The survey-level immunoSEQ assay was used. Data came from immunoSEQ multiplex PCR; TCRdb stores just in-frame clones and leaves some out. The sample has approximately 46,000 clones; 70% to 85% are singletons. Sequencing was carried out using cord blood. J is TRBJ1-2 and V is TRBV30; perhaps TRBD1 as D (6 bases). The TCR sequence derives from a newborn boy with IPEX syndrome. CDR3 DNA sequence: TGTGCCTGGAGTAGGGGGTTCGGCTACACCTTC. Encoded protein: CAWSRGFGYTF.